This T cell receptor (beta chain) was sequenced for a study of blood T cell repertoires in COVID-19. Study information: Donors in the United States, Italy and Spain gave samples during acute or convalescent COVID-19.

CDR3 length equals 15 residues. Trimming removed 2 bases from V and 0 bases from J, with 11 bases in between. CDR1 is MDHEN and CDR2 is SYDVKM in the germline V gene. Produced via immunoSEQ multiplex PCR; TCRdb's table is partial and in-frame only. The sample lists under 250,000 clones, 65% to 90% occurring once. This rearrangement joins TRBV28 to TRBJ2-7; D is uncertain. The specimen sequenced was peripheral blood. This clonotype originated in a human donor in a cohort sampled during active COVID-19. This CDR3 is CASSLRSPSSYEQYF. The CDR3 nucleotides are TGTGCCAGCAGTTTACGCTCCCCGAGCTCCTACGAGCAGTACTTC.